A selection of T cell receptor beta chains follows, all from one sample in a study of cytomegalovirus exposure and HLA in healthy donors. TCRdb's copy holds only in-frame clones and misses some; the assay was immunoSEQ multiplex PCR. This sample yields 65,000 or so clones, of which around 62% are seen a single time; approximately 2.8% belongs to the top ten. The sequencing sample was made of PBMCs. These receptors all stem from a young man in good health and CMV-seronegative. Both conserved end residues are part of each CDR3. D genes are given only for firm matches. The size entry is marked missing in some rows and otherwise reads once, few, many or a size class.

CASRSGQVNQPQHF	TGTGCCAGCAGAAGCGGACAGGTCAATCAGCCCCAGCATTTT	TRBV6-5	TRBJ1-5	TRBD1	NA
CASSPWGVAGAPHEQYF	TGCGCCAGCAGCCCCTGGGGAGTAGCGGGGGCTCCCCACGAGCAGTACTTC	TRBV5-1	TRBJ2-7	TRBD2	few
CAWAGTGPPLHF	TGTGCCTGGGCCGGGACAGGACCTCCCCTCCACTTT	TRBV30	TRBJ1-6	TRBD1	few
CASSVDGGYGYTF	TGTGCCAGCAGCGTTGACGGGGGCTATGGCTACACCTTC	TRBV9	TRBJ1-2	NA	NA
CASSQDAGGTSYGYTF	TGCGCCAGCAGCCAAGATGCAGGAGGAACCTCCTATGGCTACACCTTC	TRBV4-1	TRBJ1-2	NA	few
CASSDGSATGYEQYF	TGTGCCAGTAGTGACGGGTCCGCTACGGGCTACGAGCAGTACTTC	TRBV19	TRBJ2-7	NA	NA
CASSLVANEKLFF	TGTGCCAGCAGTCTGGTAGCTAATGAAAAACTGTTTTTT	TRBV25-1	TRBJ1-4	NA	NA
CASAKVGNEQFF	TGCGCCAGCGCGAAGGTCGGGAATGAGCAGTTCTTC	TRBV5-1	TRBJ2-1	NA	NA
CATSRERGSYEQYF	TGTGCCACCAGCAGAGAACGGGGATCCTACGAGCAGTACTTC	TRBV15	TRBJ2-7	NA	NA
CASSQGLRPAAGNTIYF	TGTGCCAGCAGCCAGGGGCTCAGGCCGGCAGCTGGAAACACCATATATTTT	TRBV14	TRBJ1-3	NA	NA
CASSRDRFTGELFF	TGTGCCAGCAGTCGGGACAGGTTCACCGGGGAGCTGTTTTTT	TRBV7-2	TRBJ2-2	TRBD1	NA
CSVEGFGTVGETQYF	TGCAGCGTTGAAGGGTTCGGGACAGTTGGAGAGACCCAGTACTTC	TRBV29-1	TRBJ2-5	TRBD1	NA
CASRYGQGDVYGYTF	TGTGCCAGCAGATATGGACAGGGGGATGTGTATGGCTACACCTTC	TRBV6-5	TRBJ1-2	TRBD1	NA
CASSHGQGGDTQYF	TGTGCCAGCAGCCATGGACAGGGGGGAGATACGCAGTATTTT	TRBV7-9	TRBJ2-3	TRBD1	NA
CSVEDPSGGPETQYF	TGCAGCGTTGAAGATCCTAGCGGGGGGCCTGAGACCCAGTACTTC	TRBV29-1	TRBJ2-5	TRBD2	NA
CASSDSSGWTQYF	TGTGCCAGCAGTGACAGCTCGGGGTGGACCCAGTACTTC	TRBV2	TRBJ2-5	NA	NA
CASSRGPTEAFF	TGTGCCAGTAGTCGGGGTCCCACTGAAGCTTTCTTT	TRBV19	TRBJ1-1	NA	NA
CASQGSGYGYTF	TGTGCCAGCCAGGGATCCGGCTATGGCTACACCTTC	TRBV6-1	TRBJ1-2	NA	NA
CASSVTGGNTEAFF	TGTGCCAGCAGTGTAACAGGGGGGAACACTGAAGCTTTCTTT	TRBV25-1	TRBJ1-1	TRBD1	NA
CASSPPQSGANVLTF	TGTGCCAGCAGCCCCCCCCAGTCTGGGGCCAACGTCCTGACTTTC	TRBV9	TRBJ2-6	NA	NA
CASSPGQGAYEQYF	TGCGCCAGCAGCCCCGGACAGGGGGCCTACGAGCAGTACTTC	TRBV5-1	TRBJ2-7	TRBD1	few
CASSCFPGTGSSPNSPLHF	TGTGCCAGCAGTTGCTTCCCCGGGACAGGATCCTCTCCTAATTCACCCCTCCACTTT	TRBV6-7	TRBJ1-6	TRBD1	NA
CASSLEGQGSYEQYF	TGTGCCAGCAGCCTGGAGGGACAGGGATCCTACGAGCAGTACTTC	TRBV6-5	TRBJ2-7	TRBD1	NA
CASSNVGGTEAFF	TGTGCCAGTAGTAATGTGGGGGGCACTGAAGCTTTCTTT	TRBV19	TRBJ1-1	NA	NA
CATGQRLSNQPQHF	TGTGCCACCGGACAGCGACTTAGCAATCAGCCCCAGCATTTT	TRBV6-1	TRBJ1-5	NA	NA
CASRRASDILDTQYF	TGTGCCAGCAGACGGGCTAGCGATATTCTAGATACGCAGTATTTT	TRBV7-9	TRBJ2-3	NA	NA
CASSELTGGIQETQYF	TGTGCCAGCAGTGAACTCACGGGGGGGATCCAAGAGACCCAGTACTTC	TRBV6-1	TRBJ2-5	TRBD2	NA
CAISELGQGSDTQYF	TGTGCCATCAGTGAGCTGGGACAGGGTTCAGATACGCAGTATTTT	TRBV10-3	TRBJ2-3	TRBD1	NA
CASSRGGVYEQYF	TGTGCCAGCAGCCGAGGGGGTGTTTACGAGCAGTACTTC	TRBV6-1	TRBJ2-7	NA	NA
CASSPPGTGFFNEQFF	TGCGCCAGCAGCCCTCCCGGCACAGGGTTTTTCAATGAGCAGTTCTTC	TRBV5-1	TRBJ2-1	NA	NA
CASSPSMFRQGSYTF	TGTGCCAGCTCACCCTCGATGTTCAGACAAGGAAGCTACACCTTC	TRBV18	TRBJ1-2	NA	few
CASSDEDGYTF	TGTGCCAGCAGTGACGAGGATGGCTACACCTTC	TRBV2	TRBJ1-2	NA	NA
CSVPQEASGAYNEQFF	TGCAGCGTTCCCCAGGAGGCTAGCGGGGCCTACAATGAGCAGTTCTTC	TRBV29-1	TRBJ2-1	TRBD2	NA
CASSDRQGRGEAFF	TGTGCCAGCAGTGACCGACAGGGGAGAGGTGAAGCTTTCTTT	TRBV6-1	TRBJ1-1	TRBD1	NA
CASSLGQFYEQYF	TGTGCCAGCAGCCTCGGACAGTTCTACGAGCAGTACTTC	TRBV7-2	TRBJ2-7	NA	NA
CASSFREDGYTF	TGTGCCAGCAGCTTTCGGGAAGATGGCTACACCTTC	TRBV5-6	TRBJ1-2	NA	NA
CASSDAGKSYEQYF	TGCGCCAGCAGTGATGCGGGCAAATCCTACGAGCAGTACTTC	TRBV10-2	TRBJ2-7	NA	NA
CASSVAPSYEQYF	TGTGCCAGCAGCGTAGCCCCGTCCTACGAGCAGTACTTC	TRBV9	TRBJ2-7	NA	NA
CASSERQGRAGELFF	TGTGCCAGCAGTGAGAGGCAGGGGCGGGCCGGGGAGCTGTTTTTT	TRBV2	TRBJ2-2	NA	NA
CASSASRAGDGYTF	TGTGCCAGCAGTGCATCCAGGGCAGGGGATGGCTACACCTTC	TRBV6-1	TRBJ1-2	NA	NA
CASSPGIQNFEQFF	TGTGCCAGCTCACCCGGGATTCAGAACTTTGAGCAGTTCTTC	TRBV18	TRBJ2-1	NA	NA
CASRGLGTSSYEQYF	TGTGCCAGCAGAGGACTGGGGACTAGCTCCTACGAGCAGTACTTC	TRBV4-2	TRBJ2-7	TRBD2	once
CASSSGGLTDTQYF	TGTGCCAGCAGCTCCGGAGGTCTCACAGATACGCAGTATTTT	TRBV7-2	TRBJ2-3	NA	NA
CASSQLIVNTEAFF	TGTGCCAGCAGCCAGTTGATAGTGAACACTGAAGCTTTCTTT	TRBV14	TRBJ1-1	NA	NA
CASSVGVAETQYF	TGTGCCAGCAGCGTAGGGGTAGCGGAGACCCAGTACTTC	TRBV9	TRBJ2-5	NA	NA
CASSFGGSSYEQYF	TGTGCCAGCAGTTTCGGGGGAAGCTCCTACGAGCAGTACTTC	TRBV27	TRBJ2-7	NA	few
CASSTGTNYGYTF	TGTGCCAGCAGTACAGGGACTAACTATGGCTACACCTTC	TRBV7-8	TRBJ1-2	NA	NA
CASSLVAGGGETQYF	TGTGCCAGCAGCTTAGTGGCAGGGGGCGGTGAGACCCAGTACTTC	TRBV7-9	TRBJ2-5	TRBD1	NA
CASSQTGNTEAFF	TGTGCCAGCAGCCAAACAGGGAACACTGAAGCTTTCTTT	TRBV14	TRBJ1-1	NA	few
CASSPSRTYEQYF	TGTGCCAGCTCACCCAGTCGAACCTACGAGCAGTACTTC	TRBV18	TRBJ2-7	NA	NA